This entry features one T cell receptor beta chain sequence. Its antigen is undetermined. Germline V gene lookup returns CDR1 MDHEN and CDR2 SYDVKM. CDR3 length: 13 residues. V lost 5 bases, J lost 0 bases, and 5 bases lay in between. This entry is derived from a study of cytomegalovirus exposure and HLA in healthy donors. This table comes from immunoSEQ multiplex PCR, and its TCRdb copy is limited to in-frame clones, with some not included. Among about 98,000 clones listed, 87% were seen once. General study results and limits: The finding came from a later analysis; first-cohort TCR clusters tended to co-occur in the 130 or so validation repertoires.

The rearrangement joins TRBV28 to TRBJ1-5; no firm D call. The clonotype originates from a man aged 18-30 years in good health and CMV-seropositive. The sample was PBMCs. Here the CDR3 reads CASSTYSNQPQHF. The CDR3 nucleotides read TGTGCCAGCAGTACATATAGCAATCAGCCCCAGCATTTT.